These T cell receptor beta chains were read from a single sample in a study of shared clonotypes between healthy human individuals. Libraries were prepared by immunoSEQ multiplex PCR; TCRdb keeps only in-frame clonotypes and omits some of them. The data show some 120,000 clones, 68% seen once. The source material was memory CD8+ T cells sorted from blood. Receptors originate from a woman in her twenties or thirties in good health. CDR3s include the opening cysteine and the closing phenylalanine or tryptophan. D genes are given only for firm matches.

-	TRBV25-1	TRBJ2-1	13	CASEAGTHNEQFF
-	TRBV28	TRBJ2-7	12	CASSPGVYEQYF
-	TRBV27	TRBJ1-1	14	CASSFRQANTEAFF
TRBD1	TRBV4-2	TRBJ2-7	15	CASSQGTGGSYEQYF
TRBD2	TRBV6-1	TRBJ2-1	15	CASRSGGSGNNEQFF
-	TRBV7-9	TRBJ2-7	14	CASSRPGEAAEQYF
TRBD1	TRBV4-1	TRBJ1-2	14	CASSQRTGDYGYTF
-	TRBV6-5	TRBJ1-5	13	CASSPQGGRPQHF
TRBD1	TRBV27	TRBJ1-6	14	CASSFGTGNSPLHF
-	TRBV19	TRBJ2-7	15	CASSVRGFSSYEQYF
-	TRBV18	TRBJ1-2	11	CASSPEWSYTF
-	TRBV5-1	TRBJ2-7	13	CASSSGSTYEQYF
TRBD2	TRBV19	TRBJ2-2	18	CASSIVGGLAPNTGELFF
-	TRBV4-2	TRBJ2-2	16	CASSPGSGDALGELFF
-	TRBV28	TRBJ2-3	17	CASSSRSGRQTADTQYF
TRBD2	TRBV5-1	TRBJ2-3	19	CASSPTADFPGGSPDTQYF
TRBD2	TRBV19	TRBJ2-7	15	CASSVGLAAPYEQYF
-	TRBV28	TRBJ1-1	16	CASMGWGWQGNTEAFF
-	TRBV7-9	TRBJ2-1	16	CASSLGSASSYNEQFF
-	TRBV19	TRBJ2-1	13	CASSRWEVNEQFF
-	TRBV13	TRBJ2-1	14	CASSLGQFYNEQFF
-	TRBV28	TRBJ2-1	12	CASISAGNEQFF
TRBD1	TRBV28	TRBJ2-5	12	CASGTGQETQYF
-	TRBV29-1	TRBJ2-1	15	CSVEDLRGSNNEQFF
-	TRBV11-1	TRBJ2-5	12	CASSLVPTEQYF
TRBD1	TRBV2	TRBJ2-7	14	CASSERTGIYEQYF
-	TRBV19	TRBJ2-6	16	CASSSLEGSGANVLTF
-	TRBV6-1	TRBJ2-3	15	CASSGVSGDADTQYF
-	TRBV14	TRBJ2-7	14	CASSYGTTLYEQYF
TRBD2	TRBV28	TRBJ2-7	14	CASSLLAGRYEQYF
TRBD1	TRBV7-9	TRBJ1-1	15	CASSLMGQRGSGAFF
-	TRBV29-1	TRBJ2-7	15	CSVLNRGDSGIEQYF
TRBD1	TRBV6-4	TRBJ2-1	14	CASSDSPRGREQFF
-	TRBV6-7	TRBJ1-2	15	CASSSLGGGADGYTF
-	TRBV25-1	TRBJ1-4	15	CASSATGATNEKLFF
-	TRBV27	TRBJ2-1	13	CASSGQDYNEQFF
-	TRBV28	TRBJ1-4	15	CASIGGAKVGEKLFF
-	TRBV7-9	TRBJ2-7	14	CASSRAGKTYEQYF
TRBD1	TRBV6-5	TRBJ2-7	14	CASGGGTGIYEQYF
TRBD1	TRBV5-1	TRBJ1-1	13	CASSYRGVTEAFF
-	TRBV5-4	TRBJ2-1	16	CASSLTWRFSYDEQFF
-	TRBV6-1	TRBJ1-5	13	CASSEQGLQPQHF
TRBD2	TRBV5-1	TRBJ2-7	14	CASSLAPGGYEQYF
-	TRBV19	TRBJ2-7	13	CASSAFSAYEQYF
TRBD1	TRBV7-3	TRBJ2-7	13	CASSLMTGYEQYF
-	TRBV25-1	TRBJ2-5	14	CASSDQRQQETQYF
TRBD1	TRBV19	TRBJ2-2	15	CASRNRGQNTGELFF